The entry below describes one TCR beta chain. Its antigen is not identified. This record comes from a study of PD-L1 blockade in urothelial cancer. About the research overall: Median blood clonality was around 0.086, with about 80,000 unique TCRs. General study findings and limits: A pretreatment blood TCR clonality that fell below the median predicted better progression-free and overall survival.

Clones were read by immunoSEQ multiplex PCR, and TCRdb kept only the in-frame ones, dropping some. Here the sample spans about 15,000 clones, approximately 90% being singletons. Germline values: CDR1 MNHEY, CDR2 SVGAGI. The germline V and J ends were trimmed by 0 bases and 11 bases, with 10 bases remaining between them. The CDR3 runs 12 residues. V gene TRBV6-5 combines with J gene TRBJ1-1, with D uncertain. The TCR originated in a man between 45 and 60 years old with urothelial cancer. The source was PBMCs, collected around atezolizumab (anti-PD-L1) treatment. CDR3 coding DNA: TGTGCCAGCAGTTACTCGACGGGTGGGGCTTTCTTT. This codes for CASSYSTGGAFF.